The TCR beta chain described here comes from a study of cytomegalovirus exposure and HLA in healthy donors. Every donor was a healthy person donating bone marrow. This CDR3 region has 15 residues. V lost 3 bases and J lost 4; bases outside the gene matches: 8. Germline CDR1 reads MNHEY; CDR2 reads SMNVEV (reference sequence). General study findings and limits: Later work found that TCR association rates differed between HLA loci; DRB1 had the most and HLA-C the fewest. V- and J-gene trimming in TCR beta was tied to a missense DCLRE1C variant by an analysis performed later. Indistinguishability led to the exclusion of some V segments, TRBV6-2 and TRBV6-3 included.

Notes on this clone: Its antigen is as yet unknown.

The PCR had 60 Vbeta and 13 Jbeta primers. TCRdb's table, derived via immunoSEQ multiplex PCR, lists solely in-frame clones and lacks some. The data contain some 110,000 clones, under 85% of them seen just once; the ten biggest clones take up 1.5% to 2%. This TCR was recovered from a woman aged 18-29 years in good health and CMV-seronegative. The chain uses TRBV27 and TRBJ2-5, with TRBD1 matching 7 bases. Specimen: PBMCs. CDR3: CASSLLGQEIETQYF. CDR3 DNA: TGTGCCAGCAGTTTGTTAGGACAGGAGATAGAGACCCAGTACTTC.